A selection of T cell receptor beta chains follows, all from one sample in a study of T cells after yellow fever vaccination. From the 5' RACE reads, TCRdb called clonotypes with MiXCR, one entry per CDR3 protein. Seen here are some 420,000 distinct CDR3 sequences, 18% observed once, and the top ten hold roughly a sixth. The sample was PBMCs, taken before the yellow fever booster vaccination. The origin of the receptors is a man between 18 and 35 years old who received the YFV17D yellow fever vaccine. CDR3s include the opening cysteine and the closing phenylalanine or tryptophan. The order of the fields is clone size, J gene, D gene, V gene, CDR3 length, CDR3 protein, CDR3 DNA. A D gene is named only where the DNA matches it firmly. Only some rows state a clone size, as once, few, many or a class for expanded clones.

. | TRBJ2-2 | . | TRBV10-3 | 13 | CAIKAGLSGELFF | TGTGCCATCAAGGCGGGGTTGTCCGGGGAGCTGTTTTTT
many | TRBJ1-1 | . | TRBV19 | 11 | CASQGYTEAFF | TGTGCCAGTCAAGGGTACACTGAAGCTTTCTTT
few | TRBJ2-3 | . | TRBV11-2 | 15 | CASSSSPTRAIAQYF | TGTGCCAGCAGCTCATCCCCGACTAGGGCAATAGCGCAGTATTTT
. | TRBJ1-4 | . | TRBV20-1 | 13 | CSARTETKEKLFF | TGCAGTGCTAGGACAGAGACCAAAGAAAAACTGTTTTTT
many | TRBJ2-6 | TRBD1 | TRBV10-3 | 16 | CAISDAGGSGANVLTF | TGTGCCATCAGTGATGCAGGGGGCTCTGGGGCCAACGTCCTGACTTTC
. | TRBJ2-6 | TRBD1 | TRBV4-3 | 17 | CASSTETGLDGANVLTF | TGCGCCAGCAGCACGGAGACAGGGCTAGACGGGGCCAACGTCCTGACTTTC
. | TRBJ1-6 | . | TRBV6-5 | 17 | CASSYVSAGAHNSPLHF | TGTGCCAGCAGTTACGTGTCCGCGGGGGCGCATAATTCACCCCTCCACTTT
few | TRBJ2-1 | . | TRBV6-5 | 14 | CASTNRRDYNEQFF | TGTGCCAGCACCAATAGGAGGGACTACAATGAGCAGTTCTTC
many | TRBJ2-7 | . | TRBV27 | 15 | CASRLGTGSGYEQYF | TGTGCCAGCCGATTGGGAACTGGAAGCGGCTACGAGCAGTACTTC
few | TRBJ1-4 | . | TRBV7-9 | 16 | CASQTGSGSRAEKLFF | TGTGCTAGCCAGACGGGCAGTGGGAGTCGTGCTGAAAAACTGTTTTTT
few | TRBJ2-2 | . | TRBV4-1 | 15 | CASSSKDRRTGELFF | TGCGCCAGCAGCTCAAAGGACAGACGTACCGGGGAGCTGTTTTTT
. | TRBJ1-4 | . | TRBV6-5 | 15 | CASSRDTSTNEKLFF | TGTGCCAGCAGCCGCGACACTTCAACTAATGAAAAACTGTTTTTT
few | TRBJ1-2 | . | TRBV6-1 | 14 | CASRVRRDIDGYTF | TGTGCCAGCAGGGTCAGAAGGGACATAGATGGCTACACCTTC
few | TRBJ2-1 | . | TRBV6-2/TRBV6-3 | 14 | CASSYMGQGAKQFF | TGTGCCAGCAGTTACATGGGGCAGGGCGCCAAGCAGTTCTTC
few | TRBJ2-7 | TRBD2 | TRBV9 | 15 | CASSVGASGTYEQYF | TGTGCCAGCAGCGTAGGGGCCAGCGGGACCTACGAGCAGTACTTC
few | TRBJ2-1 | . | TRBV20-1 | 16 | CSASKGRDRSYNEQFF | TGCAGTGCTAGTAAGGGGCGGGATCGCTCCTACAATGAGCAGTTCTTC
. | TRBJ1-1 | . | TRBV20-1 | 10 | CSAPRKGAFF | TGCAGTGCTCCCCGAAAAGGAGCTTTCTTT
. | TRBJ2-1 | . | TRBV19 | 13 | CASSAGSHNEQFF | TGTGCCAGTAGTGCAGGCAGTCACAATGAGCAGTTCTTC
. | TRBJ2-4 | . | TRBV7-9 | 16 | CASSPALALAKNIQYF | TGTGCCAGCAGCCCCGCTTTGGCTCTAGCCAAAAACATTCAGTACTTC